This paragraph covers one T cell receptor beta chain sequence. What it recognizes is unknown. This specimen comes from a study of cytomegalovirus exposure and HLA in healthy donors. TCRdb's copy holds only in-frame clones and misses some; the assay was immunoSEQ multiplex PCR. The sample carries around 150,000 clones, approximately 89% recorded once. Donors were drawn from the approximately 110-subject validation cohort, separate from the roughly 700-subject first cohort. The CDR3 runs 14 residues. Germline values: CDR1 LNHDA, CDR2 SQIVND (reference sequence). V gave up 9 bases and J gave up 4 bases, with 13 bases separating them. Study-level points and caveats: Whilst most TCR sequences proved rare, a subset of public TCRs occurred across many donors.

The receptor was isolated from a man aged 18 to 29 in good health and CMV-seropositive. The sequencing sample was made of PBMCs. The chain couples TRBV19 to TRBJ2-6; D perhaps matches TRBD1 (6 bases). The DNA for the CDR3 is TGTGCCAGCCAATCAGGGGTCGGGGCCAACGTCCTGACTTTC. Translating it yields CASQSGVGANVLTF.